This T cell receptor beta chain appears in the sequencing data of a study of beta chain features in type 1 diabetes. The CDR3 totals 12 residues. CDR1 is GTSNPN and CDR2 is SVGIG in the germline V gene (reference sequence). V shed 4 bases and J shed 2 bases, with 8 bases lying between them. Study results and caveats: The analysis here could not establish whether HLA type shapes TCRB rearrangement. Significant though moderate, a shortening of TCRB CDR3s appeared in all four CD4+ subsets of Type 1 diabetes patients. Possibly, sequencing cDNA over-represented cells that had high TCR expression levels.

Only a few counts were recorded for this clone. Its antigen is not known. All of the isolated RNA was reverse transcribed, so expressed TCRB transcripts were sequenced. Sequenced by immunoSEQ multiplex PCR; TCRdb stores in-frame clones only, minus some. This table holds about 40,000 clones, around half found once. The clonotype comes from a woman in her late teens or twenties in good health. What was sequenced was central memory CD4+ T cells from blood. The chain uses TRBV30 and TRBJ2-5, with a tentative D call TRBD1 (5 bases). The CDR3 DNA reads as TGTGCCTGGACAGGGCAGCAAGAGACCCAGTACTTC. Protein: CAWTGQQETQYF. Filled out from reference TRBV30 and TRBJ2-5, the complete variable domain reads SQTIHQWPATLVQPVGSPLSLECTVEGTSNPNLYWYRQAAGRGLQLLFYSVGIGQISSEVPQNLSASRPQDRQFILSSKKLLLSDSGFYLCAWTGQQETQYFGPGTRLLVL.